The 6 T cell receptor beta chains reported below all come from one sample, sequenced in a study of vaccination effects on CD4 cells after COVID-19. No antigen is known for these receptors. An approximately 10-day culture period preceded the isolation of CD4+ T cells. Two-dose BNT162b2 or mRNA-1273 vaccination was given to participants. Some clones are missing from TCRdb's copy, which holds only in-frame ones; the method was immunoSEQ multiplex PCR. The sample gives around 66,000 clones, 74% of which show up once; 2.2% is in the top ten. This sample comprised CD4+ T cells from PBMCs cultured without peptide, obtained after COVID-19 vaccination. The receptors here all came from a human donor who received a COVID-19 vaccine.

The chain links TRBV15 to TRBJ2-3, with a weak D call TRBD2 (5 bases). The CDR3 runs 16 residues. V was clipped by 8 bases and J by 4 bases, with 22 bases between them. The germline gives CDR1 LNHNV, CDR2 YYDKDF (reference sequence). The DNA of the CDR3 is TGTGCCACCGGGTCACCGCCTAGCCAAGGCCCAGATACGCAGTATTTT. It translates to CATGSPPSQGPDTQYF.

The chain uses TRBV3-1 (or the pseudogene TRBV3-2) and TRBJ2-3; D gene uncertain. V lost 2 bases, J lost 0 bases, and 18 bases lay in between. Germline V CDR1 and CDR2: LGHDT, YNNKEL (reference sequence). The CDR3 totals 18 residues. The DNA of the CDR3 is TGTGCCAGCAGCCAAATAGCTAACAGAAACGCTAGCACAGATACGCAGTATTTT. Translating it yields CASSQIANRNASTDTQYF.

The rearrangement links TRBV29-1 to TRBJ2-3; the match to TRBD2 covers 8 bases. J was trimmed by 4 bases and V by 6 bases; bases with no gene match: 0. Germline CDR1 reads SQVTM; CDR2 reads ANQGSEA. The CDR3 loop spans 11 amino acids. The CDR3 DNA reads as TGCAGCGTGCGGGGGGCAGATACGCAGTATTTT. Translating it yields CSVRGADTQYF.

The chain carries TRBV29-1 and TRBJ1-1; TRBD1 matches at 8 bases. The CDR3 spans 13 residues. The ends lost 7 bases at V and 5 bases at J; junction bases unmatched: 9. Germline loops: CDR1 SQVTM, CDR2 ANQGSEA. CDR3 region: CSAMDRVMTEAFF. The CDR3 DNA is TGCAGCGCCATGGACAGGGTGATGACTGAAGCTTTCTTT.

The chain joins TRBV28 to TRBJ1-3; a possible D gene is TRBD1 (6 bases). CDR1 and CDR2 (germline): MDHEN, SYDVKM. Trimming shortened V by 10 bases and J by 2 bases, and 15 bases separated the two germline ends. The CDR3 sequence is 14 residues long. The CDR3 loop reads CAITDPGAGNTIYF. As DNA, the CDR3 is TGTGCCATCACCGATCCAGGGGCTGGAAACACCATATATTTT.

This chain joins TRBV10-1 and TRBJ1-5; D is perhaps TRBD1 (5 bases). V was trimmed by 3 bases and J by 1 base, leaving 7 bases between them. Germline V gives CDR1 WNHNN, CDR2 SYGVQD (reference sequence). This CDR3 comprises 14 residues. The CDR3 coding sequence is TGCGCCAGCAGTGACGGGGGGAGCAATCAGCCCCAGCATTTT. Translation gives CASSDGGSNQPQHF.